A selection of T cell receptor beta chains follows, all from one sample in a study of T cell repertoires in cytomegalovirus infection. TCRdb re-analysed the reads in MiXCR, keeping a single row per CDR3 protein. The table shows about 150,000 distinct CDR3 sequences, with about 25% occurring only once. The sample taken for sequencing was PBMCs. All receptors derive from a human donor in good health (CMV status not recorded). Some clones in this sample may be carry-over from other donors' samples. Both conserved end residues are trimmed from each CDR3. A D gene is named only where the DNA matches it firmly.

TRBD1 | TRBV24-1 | ATSDARPGQGARRDTQY
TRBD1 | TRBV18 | ASSPRPKDRANGELF
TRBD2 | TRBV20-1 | SASVGLAGETQY
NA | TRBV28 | ASSYPSPGKTNTGELF
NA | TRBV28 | AIRPYQGDYGYT
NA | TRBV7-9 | ASSSPTRNTEAF
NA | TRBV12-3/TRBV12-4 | ASAAGSNSPLH
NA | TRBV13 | ASSQGHMLYEQY
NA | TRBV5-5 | ASSLLSTGELF
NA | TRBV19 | ASSIAGETQY
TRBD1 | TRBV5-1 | ASSFGQGGTYEQY
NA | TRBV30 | AWRDRQNIQY
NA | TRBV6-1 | ASWTEYQPQH
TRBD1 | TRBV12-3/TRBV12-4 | ASSLSPGTANEKLF
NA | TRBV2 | DSSDSVRDETQY
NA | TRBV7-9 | ASSYLQQGSGNTIY
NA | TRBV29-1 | SARSGAPRNEQF
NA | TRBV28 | ASSPSLEEQY
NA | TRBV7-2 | ASSFQGADTQY
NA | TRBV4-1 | ASSPRATREKLF